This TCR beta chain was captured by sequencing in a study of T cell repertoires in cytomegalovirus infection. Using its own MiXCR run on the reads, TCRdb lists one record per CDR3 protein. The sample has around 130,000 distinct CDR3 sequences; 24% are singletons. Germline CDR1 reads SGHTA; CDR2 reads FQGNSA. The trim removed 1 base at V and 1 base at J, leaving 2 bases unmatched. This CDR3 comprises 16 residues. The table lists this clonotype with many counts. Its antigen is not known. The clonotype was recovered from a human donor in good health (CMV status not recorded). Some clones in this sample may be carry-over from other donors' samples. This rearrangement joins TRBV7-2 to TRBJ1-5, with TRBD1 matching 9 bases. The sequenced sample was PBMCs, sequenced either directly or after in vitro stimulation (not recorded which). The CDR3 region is CASSLGTGVSNQPQHF. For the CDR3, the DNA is TGTGCCAGCAGCTTAGGGACAGGGGTGAGCAATCAGCCCCAGCATTTT.